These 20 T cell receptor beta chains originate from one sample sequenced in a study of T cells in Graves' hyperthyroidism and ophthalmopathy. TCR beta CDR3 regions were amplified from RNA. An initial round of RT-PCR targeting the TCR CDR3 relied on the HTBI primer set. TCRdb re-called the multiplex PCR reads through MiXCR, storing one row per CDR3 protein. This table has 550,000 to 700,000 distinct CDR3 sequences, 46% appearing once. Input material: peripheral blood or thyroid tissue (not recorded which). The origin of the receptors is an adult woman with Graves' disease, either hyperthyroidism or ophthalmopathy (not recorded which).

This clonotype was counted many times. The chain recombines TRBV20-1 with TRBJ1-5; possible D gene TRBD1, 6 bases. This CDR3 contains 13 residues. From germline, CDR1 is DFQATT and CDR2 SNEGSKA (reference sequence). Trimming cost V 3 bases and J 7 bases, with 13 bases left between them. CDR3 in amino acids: CSASLQGRQPQHF. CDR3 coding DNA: TGCAGTGCTAGCCTACAGGGCCGACAGCCCCAGCATTTT.

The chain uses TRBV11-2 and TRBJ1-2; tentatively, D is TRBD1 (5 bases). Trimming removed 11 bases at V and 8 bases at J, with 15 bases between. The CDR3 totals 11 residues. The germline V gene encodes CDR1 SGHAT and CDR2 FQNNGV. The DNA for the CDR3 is TGTGCCTGGGGACCGCTAAAGGGCTACACCTTC. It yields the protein CAWGPLKGYTF.

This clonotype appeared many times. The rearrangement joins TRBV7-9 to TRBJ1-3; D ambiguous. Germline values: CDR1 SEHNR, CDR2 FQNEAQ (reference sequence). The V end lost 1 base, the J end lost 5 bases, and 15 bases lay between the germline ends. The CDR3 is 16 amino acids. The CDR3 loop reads CASSLGPGLDRNTIYF. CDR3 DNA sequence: TGTGCCAGCAGCTTAGGTCCCGGGCTTGATAGAAACACCATATATTTT. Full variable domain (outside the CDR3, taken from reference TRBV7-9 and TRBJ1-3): DTGVSQNPRHKITKRGQNVTFRCDPISEHNRLYWYRQTLGQGPEFLTYFQNEAQLEKSRLLSDRFSAERPKGSFSTLEIQRTEQGDSAMYLCASSLGPGLDRNTIYFGEGSWLTVV.

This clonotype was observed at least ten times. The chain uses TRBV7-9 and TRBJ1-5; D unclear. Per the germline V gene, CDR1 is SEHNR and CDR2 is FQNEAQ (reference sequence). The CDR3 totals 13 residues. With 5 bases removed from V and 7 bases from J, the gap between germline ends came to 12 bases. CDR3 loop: CASSHLVIQPQHF. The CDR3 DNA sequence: TGTGCCAGCAGCCACTTAGTAATCCAGCCCCAGCATTTT.

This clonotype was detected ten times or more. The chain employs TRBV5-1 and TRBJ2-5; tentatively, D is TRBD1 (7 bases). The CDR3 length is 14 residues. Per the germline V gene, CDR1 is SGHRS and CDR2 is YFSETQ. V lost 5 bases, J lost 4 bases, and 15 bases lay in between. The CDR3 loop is CASRPGAGGETQYF. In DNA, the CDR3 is TGCGCCAGCAGGCCGGGGGCAGGGGGAGAGACCCAGTACTTC.

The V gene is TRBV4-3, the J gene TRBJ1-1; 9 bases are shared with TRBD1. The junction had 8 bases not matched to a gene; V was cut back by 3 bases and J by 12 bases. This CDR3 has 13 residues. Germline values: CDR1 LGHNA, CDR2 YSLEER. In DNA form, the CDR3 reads TGCGCCAGCAGCCACCCCGGACAGGGGATTCCTTTCTTT. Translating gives CASSHPGQGIPFF.

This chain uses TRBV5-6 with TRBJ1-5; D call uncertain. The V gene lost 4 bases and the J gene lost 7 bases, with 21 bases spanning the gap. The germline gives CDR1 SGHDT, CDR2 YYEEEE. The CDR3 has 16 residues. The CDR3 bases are TGTGCCAGCAGCCCGAAAGGTAAGGGTCGAGGACAGCCCCAGCATTTT. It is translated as CASSPKGKGRGQPQHF.

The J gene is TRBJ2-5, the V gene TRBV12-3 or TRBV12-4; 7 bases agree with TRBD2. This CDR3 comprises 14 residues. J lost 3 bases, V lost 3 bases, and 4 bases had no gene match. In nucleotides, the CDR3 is TGTGCCAGCAGTTTGCGGGAGCTGGAAGAGACCCAGTACTTC. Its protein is CASSLRELEETQYF.

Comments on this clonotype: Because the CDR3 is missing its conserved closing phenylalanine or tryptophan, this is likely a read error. CDR3 DNA: TGCAGTGCTAGACCCGGGACAGGGTTCTACGAGCAGTACCTC. It codes for CSARPGTGFYEQYL. The chain has TRBV20-1 and TRBJ2-7; TRBD1 aligns across 9 bases. The germline V gene encodes CDR1 DFQATT and CDR2 SNEGSKA (reference sequence). The CDR3 contains 14 residues. Losses at the gene ends were 2 bases for V and 3 bases for J; bases not matched to a gene: 5.

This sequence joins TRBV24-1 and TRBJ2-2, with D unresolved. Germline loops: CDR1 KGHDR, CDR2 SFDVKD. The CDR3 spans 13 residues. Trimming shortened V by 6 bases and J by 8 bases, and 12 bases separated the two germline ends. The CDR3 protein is CATSTPSPGELFF. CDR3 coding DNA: TGTGCCACCAGTACCCCTTCCCCGGGGGAGCTGTTTTTT.

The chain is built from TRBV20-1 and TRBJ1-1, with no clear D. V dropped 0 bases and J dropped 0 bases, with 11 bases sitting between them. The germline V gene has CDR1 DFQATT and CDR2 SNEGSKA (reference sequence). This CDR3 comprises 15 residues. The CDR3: CSARDRQTMNTEAFF. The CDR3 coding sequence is TGCAGTGCTAGAGATCGGCAGACCATGAACACTGAAGCTTTCTTT.

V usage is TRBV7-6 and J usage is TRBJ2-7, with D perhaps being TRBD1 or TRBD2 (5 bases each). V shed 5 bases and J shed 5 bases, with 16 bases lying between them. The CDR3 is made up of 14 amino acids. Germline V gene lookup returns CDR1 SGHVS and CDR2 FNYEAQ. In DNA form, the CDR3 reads TGTGCCAGCAGCCCCCGACAGCTGGGACACGAGCAGTACTTC. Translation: CASSPRQLGHEQYF.

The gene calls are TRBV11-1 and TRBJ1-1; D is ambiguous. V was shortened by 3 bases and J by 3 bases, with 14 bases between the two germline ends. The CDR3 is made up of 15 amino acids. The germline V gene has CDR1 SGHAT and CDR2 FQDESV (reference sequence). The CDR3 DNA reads TGTGCCAGCAGCTTGATTTTCGGCAGAGACACTGAAGCTTTCTTT. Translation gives CASSLIFGRDTEAFF. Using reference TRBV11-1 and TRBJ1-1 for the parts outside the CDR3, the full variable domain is EAEVAQSPRYKITEKSQAVAFWCDPISGHATLYWYRQILGQGPELLVQFQDESVVDDSQLPKDRFSAERLKGVDSTLKIQPAELGDSAMYLCASSLIFGRDTEAFFGQGTRLTVV.

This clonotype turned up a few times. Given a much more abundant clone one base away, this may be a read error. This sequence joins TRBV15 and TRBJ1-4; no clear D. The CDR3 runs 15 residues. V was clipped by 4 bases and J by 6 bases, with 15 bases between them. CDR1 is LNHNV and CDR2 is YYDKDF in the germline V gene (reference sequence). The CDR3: CATSTPEELHEKLFF. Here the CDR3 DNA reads TGTGCCACCAGCACTCCGGAGGAGTTACATGAAAAACTGTTTTTT.

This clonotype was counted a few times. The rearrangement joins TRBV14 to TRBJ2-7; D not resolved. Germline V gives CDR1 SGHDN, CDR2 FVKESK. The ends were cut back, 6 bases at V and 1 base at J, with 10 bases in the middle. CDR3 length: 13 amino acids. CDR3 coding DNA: TGTGCCAGCAGTAATAACCCGTCCTACGAGCAGTACTTC. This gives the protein CASSNNPSYEQYF.

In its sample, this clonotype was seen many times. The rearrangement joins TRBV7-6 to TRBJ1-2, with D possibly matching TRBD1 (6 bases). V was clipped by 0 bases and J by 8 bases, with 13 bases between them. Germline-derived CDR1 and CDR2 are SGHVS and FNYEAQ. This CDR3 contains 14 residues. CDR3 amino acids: CASSLAGGGQGYTF. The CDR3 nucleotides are TGTGCCAGCAGCTTAGCAGGCGGGGGGCAAGGCTACACCTTC.

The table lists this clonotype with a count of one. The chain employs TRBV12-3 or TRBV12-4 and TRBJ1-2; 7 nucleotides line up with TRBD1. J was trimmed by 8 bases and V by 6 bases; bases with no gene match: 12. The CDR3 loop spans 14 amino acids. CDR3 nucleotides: TGTGCCAGCAGCCAGCTACAGGGGTCAGGAGGCTACACCTTC. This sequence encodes CASSQLQGSGGYTF.

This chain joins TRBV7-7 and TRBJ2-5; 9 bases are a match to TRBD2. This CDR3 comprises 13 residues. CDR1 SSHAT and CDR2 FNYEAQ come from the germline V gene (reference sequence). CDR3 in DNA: TGTGCTAGCGTAGCGGGAGTCCCAGAGACCCAGTACTTC. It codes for CASVAGVPETQYF.

CDR3: CATALKLNNEQFF. In DNA form, the CDR3 reads TGTGCCACTGCCCTGAAATTGAACAATGAGCAGTTCTTC. This chain joins TRBV19 and TRBJ2-1; D gene ambiguous. The CDR3 totals 13 residues. Trimming cost V 10 bases and J 5 bases, with 15 bases left between them. Germline assignment: CDR1 LNHDA and CDR2 SQIVND (reference sequence).

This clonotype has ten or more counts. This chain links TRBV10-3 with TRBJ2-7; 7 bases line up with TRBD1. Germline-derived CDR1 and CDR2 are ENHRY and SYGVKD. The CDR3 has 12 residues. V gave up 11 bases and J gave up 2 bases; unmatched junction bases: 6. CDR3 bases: TGTGCCTCGTGGGACAGCCCCTACGAGCAGTACTTC. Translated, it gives CASWDSPYEQYF.